One and the same sample provided the 18 T cell receptor beta chains below, sequenced in a study of a mutant IDH1 vaccine in newly diagnosed glioma. Which antigens these TCRs recognize remains unknown. Assay: immunoSEQ multiplex PCR; the TCRdb copy retains only in-frame clones and omits some. The table lists approximately 61,000 clones, about four fifths of them singletons. Time point in this sample: week 11, during vaccination. All doses held 300 ug of mutant IDH1 20-mer peptide, with topical imiquimod. Here the sequenced sample was PBMCs, taken from a glioma patient whose treatment included an IDH1 peptide vaccine. The receptor source for this set is a man aged 45 to 65 with glioma.

The chain's CDR3 is CASSFPRRYSGANVLTF. CDR3 DNA: TGTGCCAGCAGCTTCCCCCGCCGGTACTCTGGGGCCAACGTCCTGACTTTC. The chain couples TRBV7-8 to TRBJ2-6; D is unclear. Germline loops: CDR1 SGHVS, CDR2 FQNEAQ. V was cut by 3 bases and J by 0 bases, with 12 bases left in between. The CDR3 loop spans 17 amino acids.

The CDR3 loop reads CASSYDSGLQPQHF. CDR3 DNA: TGTGCCAGTAGTTATGACAGCGGACTACAGCCCCAGCATTTT. This rearrangement joins TRBV19 to TRBJ1-5, with a tentative D call TRBD1 (5 bases). The CDR3 consists of 14 residues. V was trimmed by 5 bases and J by 7 bases, leaving 15 bases between them. Germline lookup yields CDR1 LNHDA and CDR2 SQIVND (reference sequence).

V is TRBV18 and J is TRBJ1-3; D is perhaps TRBD1 (5 bases). V lost 8 bases, J lost 0 bases, and 17 bases lay in between. CDR3 length equals 16 residues. CDR1 is KGHSH, CDR2 LQKENI, per germline. CDR3 in DNA: TGTGCCAGCACGCAGGGCACACTTCTCTCTGGAAACACCATATATTTT. This gives the protein CASTQGTLLSGNTIYF.

The rearrangement links TRBV11-3 to TRBJ2-7, with D tentatively TRBD1 (5 bases). Trimming cost V 5 bases and J 6 bases, with 17 bases left between them. In germline, CDR1 is SGHNT, CDR2 YENEEA. The CDR3 has 14 amino acids. In nucleotides, the CDR3 is TGTGCCAGCAGCCCCTCCAAACCAGGGCGCGAGCAGTACTTC. This gives the protein CASSPSKPGREQYF.

The sample holds one count of this clone. The chain employs TRBV6-5 and TRBJ1-2, with TRBD1 matching over 7 bases. The CDR3 has 12 residues. Germline CDR1 MNHEY, CDR2 SVGAGI. The trim removed 5 bases at V and 8 bases at J, leaving 5 bases unmatched. The CDR3 DNA sequence: TGTGCCAGCAGTAGACAGGGCCTGGGCTACACCTTC. This codes for CASSRQGLGYTF.

The chain carries TRBV7-2 and TRBJ2-5; the match to TRBD2 covers 7 bases. The CDR3 consists of 14 residues. With V trimmed by 4 bases and J by 3 bases, 5 bases remained unmatched. Germline CDR1 reads SGHTA; CDR2 reads FQGNSA. The CDR3 sequence is CASSWEGSEETQYF. CDR3 nucleotide sequence: TGTGCCAGCAGCTGGGAGGGTTCGGAAGAGACCCAGTACTTC.

The chain uses TRBV7-2 and TRBJ1-5; D may be TRBD1 (5 bases). The CDR3 has 14 residues. V was pared by 7 bases and J by 4 bases, with 14 bases between. CDR1 is SGHTA and CDR2 is FQGNSA in the germline V gene. CDR3 in amino acids: CASTAGLGNQPQHF. The CDR3 DNA sequence: TGTGCCAGCACCGCGGGACTCGGTAATCAGCCCCAGCATTTT. The variable domain in full, completed from reference TRBV7-2 and TRBJ1-5, reads GAGVSQSPSNKVTEKGKDVELRCDPISGHTALYWYRQSLGQGLEFLIYFQGNSAPDKSGLPSDRFSAERTGGSVSTLTIQRTQQEDSAVYLCASTAGLGNQPQHFGDGTRLSIL.

The chain is built from TRBV13 and TRBJ1-3, with 7 bases aligning to TRBD1. Germline lookup yields CDR1 PRHDT and CDR2 FYEKMQ (reference sequence). J gave up 3 bases and V 5 bases, and 4 bases lay outside the gene matches. This CDR3 has 14 residues. CDR3 bases: TGTGCCAGCAGCACTGCAGGGGGTGGAAACACCATATATTTT. This translates into CASSTAGGGNTIYF. The entire variable domain, with the rest obtained from reference TRBV13 and TRBJ1-3, is as follows: AAGVIQSPRHLIKEKRETATLKCYPIPRHDTVYWYQQGPGQDPQFLISFYEKMQSDKGSIPDRFSAQQFSDYHSELNMSSLELGDSALYFCASSTAGGGNTIYFGEGSWLTVV.

This chain joins TRBV5-4 and TRBJ1-1; D might be TRBD1 (6 bases). Trimming removed 4 bases from V and 0 bases from J, with 10 bases in between. The germline CDR1 and CDR2 sequences are SGHNT and YYREEE (reference sequence). This CDR3 is built from 14 residues. The CDR3 nucleotides are TGTGCCAGCAGCCAACAGGGTCTGAACACTGAAGCTTTCTTT. Translation: CASSQQGLNTEAFF.

The J gene is TRBJ1-4, the V gene TRBV27; D remains unclear. CDR1 is MNHEY and CDR2 is SMNVEV in the germline V gene (reference sequence). The CDR3 has 13 amino acids. Trimming shortened V by 6 bases and J by 8 bases, and 13 bases separated the two germline ends. CDR3 amino acids: CASSRWAGEKLFF. CDR3 in DNA: TGTGCCAGCAGCCGCTGGGCAGGCGAAAAACTGTTTTTT.

V is TRBV6-5 and J is TRBJ1-5, with no clear D. V was cut by 4 bases and J by 4 bases, with 11 bases left in between. CDR1 is MNHEY and CDR2 is SVGAGI in the germline V gene. The CDR3 loop spans 14 amino acids. This CDR3 is CASSSGSGNQPQHF. The CDR3 coding sequence is TGTGCCAGCAGTTCGGGGTCGGGGAATCAGCCCCAGCATTTT.

The chain couples TRBV7-2 to TRBJ1-5, with D possibly matching TRBD1 (6 bases). V was clipped by 5 bases and J by 1 base, with 15 bases between them. The CDR3 length is 16 residues. CDR1 SGHTA and CDR2 FQGNSA come from the germline V gene. The DNA for the CDR3 is TGTGCCAGCAGCCCAAACAGGGTATCGAGCAATCAGCCCCAGCATTTT. This encodes CASSPNRVSSNQPQHF.

The chain combines TRBV5-4 with TRBJ1-2; D is possibly TRBD1 (6 bases). Germline V gives CDR1 SGHNT, CDR2 YYREEE (reference sequence). The CDR3 covers 14 residues. Trimming stripped 4 bases from V and 8 bases from J, with 18 bases between. The CDR3 sequence: CASSPDRYSGGYTF. The CDR3 coding sequence is TGTGCCAGCAGCCCGGACAGATATTCGGGAGGCTACACCTTC.

V and J are TRBV27 and TRBJ1-5; D is undetermined. Germline CDR1 reads MNHEY; CDR2 reads SMNVEV (reference sequence). V was pared by 3 bases and J by 0 bases, with 3 bases between. The length of the CDR3 is 13 residues. The chain's CDR3 is CASSFNSNQPQHF. The CDR3 DNA reads as TGTGCCAGCAGTTTTAATAGCAATCAGCCCCAGCATTTT.

The chain employs TRBV6-5 and TRBJ2-5, with TRBD1 identical over 8 bases. The tail of the sequence fits TRBJ2-7 better, so the J call may be wrong. The CDR3 loop spans 14 amino acids. Germline CDR1 is MNHEY and CDR2 is SVGAGI. CDR3 in amino acids: CASSYGQGPYEQYF. The CDR3 nucleotides read TGTGCCAGCAGTTACGGACAGGGACCTTACGAGCAGTACTTC.

The chain couples TRBV4-1 to TRBJ1-2; D remains ambiguous. CDR1 MGHRA and CDR2 YSYEKL come from the germline V gene. Deletions cut 0 bases from V and 0 bases from J, with 11 bases between. The CDR3 covers 16 residues. The DNA of the CDR3 is TGCGCCAGCAGCCAAGAAGCGACTACTTCTAACTATGGCTACACCTTC. Its protein product is CASSQEATTSNYGYTF.

This sequence joins TRBV7-8 and TRBJ2-1; 12 bases align to TRBD2. Germline CDR1 and CDR2: SGHVS and FQNEAQ. Trimming removed 2 bases from V and 0 bases from J; junction bases left unmatched: 8. The CDR3 length is 19 residues. The CDR3 coding sequence is TGTGCCAGCAGCTTAAAACTAGCGGGGGGCCTAAGCTCCTACAATGAGCAGTTCTTC. It specifies CASSLKLAGGLSSYNEQFF.

A few counts support this clone. CDR3 in DNA: TGCGCCAGCGGTTCCTTGGCCCGCAATCAGCCCCAGCATTTT. Amino acids: CASGSLARNQPQHF. The chain employs TRBV4-1 and TRBJ1-5; D is ambiguous. This CDR3 region has 14 residues. Germline values: CDR1 MGHRA, CDR2 YSYEKL. The germline V and J ends were trimmed by 8 bases and 2 bases, with 13 bases remaining between them.